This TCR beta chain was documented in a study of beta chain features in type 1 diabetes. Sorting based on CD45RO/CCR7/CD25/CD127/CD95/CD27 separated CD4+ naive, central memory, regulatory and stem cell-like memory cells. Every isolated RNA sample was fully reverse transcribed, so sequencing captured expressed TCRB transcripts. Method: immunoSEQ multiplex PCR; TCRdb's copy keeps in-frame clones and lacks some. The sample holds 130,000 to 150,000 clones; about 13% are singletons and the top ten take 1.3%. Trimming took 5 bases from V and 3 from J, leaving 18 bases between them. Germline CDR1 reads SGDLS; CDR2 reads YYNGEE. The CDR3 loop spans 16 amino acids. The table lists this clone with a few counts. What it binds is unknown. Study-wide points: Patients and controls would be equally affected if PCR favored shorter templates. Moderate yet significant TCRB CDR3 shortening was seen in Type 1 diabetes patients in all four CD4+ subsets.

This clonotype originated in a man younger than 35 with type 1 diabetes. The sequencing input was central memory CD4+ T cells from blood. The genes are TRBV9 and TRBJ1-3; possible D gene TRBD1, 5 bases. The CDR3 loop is CASSESPDSGGNTIYF. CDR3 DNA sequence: TGTGCCAGCAGTGAAAGCCCCGACAGCGGTGGAAACACCATATATTTT.